One T cell receptor (beta chain) is described in this entry. The antigen is unknown. This sample was taken from a study of T cell responses to AZD1222 COVID-19 vaccine. Study-level findings and limits: Donor demographics were predominantly white British with a female majority; clonal diversity may be underestimated. Spike-specific TCR breadth and depth were elevated following two AZD1222 doses. Reportedly, nearly half the spike-specific TCRs target unmutated variant regions. Repertoire sampling was restricted to post-peak T cell response timepoints.

Produced via immunoSEQ multiplex PCR; TCRdb's table is partial and in-frame only. The profile shows around 60,000 clones, 90% to 95% of them singletons. V lost 2 bases to trimming and J lost 4 bases; unmatched junction nucleotides: 12. CDR1 and CDR2 (germline): SGHNT, YYREEE (reference sequence). The CDR3 totals 17 residues. The material sequenced was peripheral blood, taken 28 days after the second dose of the MenACWY control vaccine. This TCR came from an adult who received the MenACWY meningococcal vaccine as a control. The J gene is TRBJ2-1, the V gene TRBV5-4, with 7 bases matching TRBD2. In DNA form, the CDR3 reads TGTGCCAGCAGCTTACCACACGGGACTACTTATTACAATGAGCAGTTCTTC. Translated: CASSLPHGTTYYNEQFF.